The 9 T cell receptor beta chains listed next were all sequenced from one sample in a study of technical replicates of blood from four donors. Clones were sequenced by immunoSEQ multiplex PCR, and TCRdb holds only the in-frame ones, with some missing. The table records 51,000 or so clones, approximately 90% of them present only once. Sequenced material: PBMCs. The source is a human donor in good health. Some clones in this sample may be carry-over from other donors' samples.

This sequence joins TRBV7-8 and TRBJ1-1; D is ambiguous. Trimming pared 4 bases from V and 0 bases from J, leaving 12 bases between. Germline V lookup: CDR1 SGHVS, CDR2 FQNEAQ. CDR3 length: 15 amino acids. The CDR3 DNA follows: TGTGCCAGCAGCTACGGGAGGGCACTGAACACTGAAGCTTTCTTT. The encoded protein is CASSYGRALNTEAFF. The variable domain in full, completed from reference TRBV7-8 and TRBJ1-1, reads GAGVSQSPRYKVAKRGQDVALRCDPISGHVSLFWYQQALGQGPEFLTYFQNEAQLDKSGLPSDRFFAERPEGSVSTLKIQRTQQEDSAVYLCASSYGRALNTEAFFGQGTRLTVV.

This chain links TRBV4-2 with TRBJ2-5; the match to TRBD1 covers 8 bases. Germline CDR1 reads LGHNA; CDR2 reads YNFKEQ. The CDR3 runs to 15 residues. V shed 0 bases and J 2 bases; nucleotides not matched to a gene: 2. In DNA form, the CDR3 reads TGTGCCAGCAGCCAAGAGTGGACAGGGCAAGAGACCCAGTACTTC. The encoded protein is CASSQEWTGQETQYF.

The rearrangement uses TRBV6-6 and TRBJ2-7; the match to TRBD1 covers 8 bases. The germline gives CDR1 MNHNY, CDR2 SVGAGI (reference sequence). The CDR3 contains 16 residues. V was pared by 5 bases and J by 4 bases, with 13 bases of the junction left unmatched. CDR3 sequence (DNA): TGTGCCAGCAGTACAGTTATGCAGGGGGCTTTATACGAGCAGTACTTC. This codes for CASSTVMQGALYEQYF.

This chain connects TRBV18 to TRBJ1-3, with TRBD1 matching 7 bases. J lost 1 base, V lost 4 bases, and 4 bases had no gene match. This CDR3 has 15 amino acids. Germline V lookup: CDR1 KGHSH, CDR2 LQKENI. The CDR3 DNA follows: TGTGCCAGCTCACAGTTGACAGGGTCTGGAAACACCATATATTTT. Amino acids: CASSQLTGSGNTIYF.

The chain links TRBV25-1 to TRBJ2-7, with 7 bases fitting TRBD1. Germline-derived CDR1 and CDR2 are MGHDK and SYGVNS. The CDR3 length is 16 residues. J lost 4 bases, V lost 3 bases, and 12 bases had no gene match. The CDR3 loop is CASSEGFGTALYEQYF. The DNA for the CDR3 is TGTGCCAGCAGTGAGGGGTTCGGGACAGCGTTATACGAGCAGTACTTC.

This clone was observed a single time. The rearrangement links TRBV19 to TRBJ2-2; no firm D call. V was pared by 10 bases and J by 2 bases, with 14 bases between. Germline V gene sequence: CDR1 LNHDA, CDR2 SQIVND (reference sequence). The CDR3 runs to 14 residues. The CDR3 sequence: CATLAFINTGELFF. The CDR3 coding sequence is TGTGCCACCCTCGCGTTTATCAACACCGGGGAGCTGTTTTTT.

The genes are TRBV7-3 and TRBJ2-2; TRBD2 might be the D (7 bases). The CDR3 spans 16 residues. Between the trimmed V and J ends, which lost 5 bases and 3 bases, there was a span of 16 bases. The germline V gene has CDR1 SGHTA and CDR2 FQGTGA. The CDR3 DNA sequence: TGTGCCAGCAGCCCCCGGGGGGCGAGGGACACCGGGGAGCTGTTTTTT. It is translated as CASSPRGARDTGELFF.

V gene TRBV5-1 combines with J gene TRBJ1-1; 8 nucleotides line up with TRBD1. The CDR3 is 18 amino acids. Germline assignment: CDR1 SGHRS and CDR2 YFSETQ. The V segment lost 4 bases and the J segment 0 bases; nucleotides outside the gene matches: 14. This CDR3 reads CASSPQGGRTLVNTEAFF. For the CDR3, the DNA is TGCGCCAGCAGCCCACAGGGGGGGAGGACCTTGGTGAACACTGAAGCTTTCTTT.

J is TRBJ2-1 and V is TRBV5-4; possible D gene TRBD1, 6 bases. CDR3 size: 15 residues. Germline V lookup: CDR1 SGHNT, CDR2 YYREEE (reference sequence). The V and J ends lost 2 bases and 10 bases respectively, with 19 bases between them. The CDR3 region is CASSFGGEVAWEQFF. In nucleotides, the CDR3 is TGTGCCAGCAGCTTTGGGGGCGAAGTGGCGTGGGAGCAGTTCTTC.